This TCR beta chain was captured by sequencing in a study of T-cell memory formation after mild COVID-19 (dated by TCRdb to 2020 to 2022). Study-wide context: TCR sequence clusters from the two donors were largely donor specific. In a couple of donors, T-cell clones that expanded and contracted after mild COVID-19 were followed by sequencing TCRalpha and TCRbeta repertoires longitudinally. The cohort comprised two young, previously healthy adult volunteers, one female and one male.

The study at large found these results: Some responding clones were found in pre-infection memory, which suggests that pre-existing cross-reactive memory T cells took part in the SARS-CoV-2 response. The study covered only a couple of mild cases, and larger cohorts including severe cases with pre-infection samples were considered necessary. Contracting CD4+ clones were found mainly in CM and EM memory subsets, while CD8+ clones were enriched in EMRA. Balanced CD4/CD8 phenotypes were observed for clones contracting from day 15 to 85, whereas a bias towards CD4+ was observed for a second wave of clones expanding from day 15 to 37. SARS-CoV-2 specificity of the second-wave clones peaking on day 37 was not confirmed.

Many counts were recorded for this clonotype. The target of this receptor is not known. Per-base quality was not reported, and no clone a single base away is much larger than it. For sequencing, an Illumina NovaSeq 6000 was employed. cDNA libraries for TCRalpha and TCRbeta were prepared by 5'RACE using constant-segment primers, with sample barcodes and unique molecular identifiers added. Trizol reagent was used to extract RNA from every sample. Amplification of the libraries took two PCR steps, and the second step added a second sample barcode plus Illumina TruSeq adapters. Sequencing of libraries was performed on an Illumina NovaSeq with 2 x 150 bp paired-end reads. As for the authors' bioinformatics: With migec v1.2.7, reads were demultiplexed and then collapsed into UMI-guided consensus sequences. Using mixcr v2.1.11, UMI consensuses were aligned to TRA and TRB V and J templates and then assembled into clonotypes. Expanded or contracted clonotypes were those called significant by both edgeR and NoisET, with noise models trained on biological replicates. edgeR calls used a false discovery rate-adjusted p below 0.01 and a log2 fold-change threshold of 1. As an exploratory analysis of dynamics, max-normalized trajectories of the 1000 most abundant clonotypes were examined with PCA combined with hierarchical clustering. The CD4 or CD8 phenotype of responding clones was assigned using the separately sequenced CD4+ and CD8+ repertoires. Through fastp at Q25 and MiXCR, TCRdb rebuilt clones from the public reads, retaining in-frame beta chains. Rows are combined by CDR3 protein, so each entry shows the most common genes and DNA. It is TCRdb's table, rather than the study itself, that gives the V and J calls and clone size. The sample yields approximately 250,000 distinct CDR3 sequences; 16% were counted once. Together, the top ten hold 20% to 25% of the sample.

Ficoll-Paque density gradient centrifugation was the method used to isolate PBMCs. Material: PBMCs or a T cell subset sorted from them (not recorded which). The sequence was obtained from a young man who had mild COVID-19 (a few samples of this study predate the infection). The sample titles of this study are shuffled in the database, so cell type and time point are left out; the donor was told from shared clones.

In nucleotides, the sequence is TGTGCCAGCAGCTACCTAGGCACAGATACGCAGTATTTT. This encodes CASSYLGTDTQYF. The chain links TRBV7-2 with TRBJ2-3; the D segment cannot be called with confidence. Trimming at the junction amounts to 4 bases on V and 1 base on J, and the germline ends lie 6 bases apart. Spanning cysteine to phenylalanine, the CDR3 consists of 13 amino acids. The DNA shown is the 39-base CDR3, in frame from base 1. CDR1 and CDR2 are read off the germline V gene as SGHTA and FQGNSA.